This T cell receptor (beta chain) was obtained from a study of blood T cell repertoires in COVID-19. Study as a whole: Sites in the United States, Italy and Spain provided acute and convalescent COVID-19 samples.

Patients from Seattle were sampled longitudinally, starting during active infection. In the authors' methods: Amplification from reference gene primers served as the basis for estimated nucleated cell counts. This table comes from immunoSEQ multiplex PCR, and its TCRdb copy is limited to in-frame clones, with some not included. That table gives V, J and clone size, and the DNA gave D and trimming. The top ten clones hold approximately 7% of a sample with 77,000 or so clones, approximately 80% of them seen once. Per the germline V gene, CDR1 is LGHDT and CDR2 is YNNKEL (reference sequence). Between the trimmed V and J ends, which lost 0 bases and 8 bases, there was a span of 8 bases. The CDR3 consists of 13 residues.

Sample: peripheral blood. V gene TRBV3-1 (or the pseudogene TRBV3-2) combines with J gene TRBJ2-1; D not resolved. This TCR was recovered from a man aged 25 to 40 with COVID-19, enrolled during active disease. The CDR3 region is CASSQDLYYEQFF. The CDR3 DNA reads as TGTGCCAGCAGCCAAGATCTTTACTATGAGCAGTTCTTC.